The rows below give T cell receptor beta chains drawn from one sample of a study of T cells in Graves' hyperthyroidism and ophthalmopathy. MiXCR, run by TCRdb on the multiplex PCR reads, gives a single entry per CDR3 protein. The repertoire holds 300,000 or so distinct CDR3 sequences, with around 15% as singletons. Material: blood. Receptors were obtained from a woman aged 55-75 years with Graves' ophthalmopathy. Both conserved end residues are part of each CDR3. The D gene is left open where the match is weak. Clone sizes are given selectively: once, few, many, or a class where the clone is expanded.

size | D | J | V | CDR3 | DNA
many | NA | TRBJ2-1 | TRBV7-9 | CASGLGTSYNEQFF | TGTGCCAGCGGACTCGGGACTTCCTACAATGAGCAGTTCTTC
NA | NA | TRBJ2-2 | TRBV4-3 | CASSHRTTGELSF | TGCGCCAGCAGCCACAGGACCACCGGGGAGCTGTCTTTT
many | TRBD1 | TRBJ2-1 | TRBV27 | CASSFWTGYRVNNEQFF | TGTGCCAGCAGTTTCTGGACAGGCTACAGGGTCAACAATGAGCAGTTCTTC
many | NA | TRBJ1-1 | TRBV29-1 | CSVEERRTEAFF | TGCAGCGTTGAAGAACGGAGGACAGAAGCTTTCTTT
NA | NA | TRBJ2-7 | TRBV27 | CASSFRQDYEQYF | TGTGCCAGCAGTTTCCGGCAAGACTACGAGCAGTACTTC
many | NA | TRBJ2-7 | TRBV2 | CASSGTGYEQYF | TGTGCCAGCAGTGGGACGGGGTACGAGCAGTACTTC
many | NA | TRBJ2-5 | TRBV28 | CASSLVQVPTQYF | TGTGCCAGCAGTTTGGTACAGGTGCCGACCCAGTACTTC
NA | NA | TRBJ2-2 | TRBV12-3/TRBV12-4 | CASSLVGAVGELFF | TGTGCCAGCAGTTTAGTGGGCGCGGTCGGGGAGCTGTTTTTT
NA | NA | TRBJ2-6 | TRBV6-1 | CASSRHGQISSGANVLTF | TGTGCCAGCAGCCGACACGGACAGATCAGCTCTGGGGCCAACGTCCTGACTTTC
many | NA | TRBJ2-1 | TRBV27 | CASKTGARSYNEQFF | TGTGCCAGCAAAACCGGGGCTCGGTCTTACAATGAGCAGTTCTTC
NA | TRBD1 | TRBJ2-5 | TRBV6-1 | CASRRQGAGETQYF | TGTGCCAGCAGAAGACAGGGGGCGGGAGAGACCCAGTACTTC
NA | NA | TRBJ1-3 | TRBV19 | CASRRDTSGNTIYF | TGTGCCAGTAGACGGGACACCTCTGGAAACACCATATATTTT
many | NA | TRBJ2-7 | TRBV6-1 | CASSYTVSYEQYF | TGTGCCAGCAGTTATACAGTCTCCTACGAGCAGTACTTC
NA | TRBD1 | TRBJ1-1 | TRBV11-2 | CASSLVQGTGTEAFF | TGTGCCAGCAGCTTAGTACAGGGGACGGGCACTGAAGCTTTCTTT
many | TRBD2 | TRBJ2-1 | TRBV5-1 | CASLGLAGGPGEQFF | TGCGCCAGCCTCGGACTAGCGGGAGGGCCTGGTGAGCAGTTCTTC
once | NA | TRBJ1-5 | TRBV7-2 | CASSFGDTWNQPQHF | TGTGCCAGCAGCTTTGGGGACACTTGGAATCAGCCCCAGCATTTT
few | NA | TRBJ2-5 | TRBV6-1 | CATSLDLQETQYF | TGTGCCACCAGCTTGGACCTCCAAGAGACCCAGTACTTC
many | TRBD2 | TRBJ2-3 | TRBV2 | CASSEGLAGFTDTQYF | TGTGCCAGCAGTGAAGGACTAGCGGGATTCACAGATACGCAGTATTTT
NA | NA | TRBJ1-3 | TRBV7-2 | CASSYGGPFRGSLGNTIYF | TGTGCCAGCAGCTACGGGGGGCCCTTCAGGGGTAGCTTGGGAAACACCATATATTTT
few | TRBD2 | TRBJ2-3 | TRBV20-1 | CSARDRLRGADTQYF | TGCAGTGCTAGAGATCGTTTGCGGGGGGCAGATACGCAGTATTTT
many | NA | TRBJ1-4 | TRBV14 | CASSQAGVALFF | TGTGCCAGCAGCCAAGCGGGTGTAGCACTGTTTTTT
NA | NA | TRBJ2-2 | TRBV6-1 | CASGSGELFF | TGTGCCAGCGGGTCCGGGGAGCTGTTTTTT
many | NA | TRBJ1-6 | TRBV30 | CAWSVLGSRSPLHF | TGTGCCTGGAGTGTTCTGGGGAGTAGGTCACCCCTCCACTTT
few | NA | TRBJ1-2 | TRBV20-1 | CSQGEGYGYTF | TGCAGCCAAGGGGAAGGTTATGGCTACACCTTC
many | NA | TRBJ1-5 | TRBV7-9 | CASSLTRGSNQPQHF | TGTGCCAGCAGTTTAACCAGGGGTAGCAATCAGCCCCAGCATTTT
NA | NA | TRBJ2-2 | TRBV15 | CATSNGGRGWTGELFF | TGTGCCACCAGCAATGGGGGGCGAGGGTGGACCGGGGAGCTGTTTTTT
few | TRBD1 | TRBJ2-1 | TRBV2 | CASSEIRTGSYEQFF | TGTGCCAGCAGTGAAATAAGGACAGGCTCCTACGAGCAGTTCTTC
many | NA | TRBJ2-4 | TRBV28 | CASSSISLAKNIQYF | TGTGCCAGCAGTTCAATCTCGTTGGCCAAAAACATTCAGTACTTC
few | TRBD1 | TRBJ1-4 | TRBV5-6 | CASSSRTGTGREKLFF | TGTGCCAGCAGCTCTCGAACCGGGACAGGGCGTGAAAAACTGTTTTTT
few | NA | TRBJ2-7 | TRBV14 | CASSQETTWLDEQYF | TGTGCCAGCAGCCAAGAAACAACATGGCTTGATGAGCAGTACTTC
many | NA | TRBJ2-3 | TRBV2 | CASSGERTDTQYF | TGTGCCAGCAGCGGGGAACGCACAGATACGCAGTATTTT
few | NA | TRBJ2-7 | TRBV18 | CASSGGTEPYEQYF | TGTGCCAGCTCAGGAGGGACAGAACCCTACGAGCAGTACTTC
NA | NA | TRBJ1-1 | TRBV25-1 | CASSDGGYGTEAFF | TGTGCCAGCAGTGATGGGGGATATGGCACTGAAGCTTTCTTT
many | TRBD1 | TRBJ2-3 | TRBV2 | CASSVRTGGTDTQYF | TGTGCCAGCAGTGTTAGGACAGGGGGCACAGATACGCAGTATTTT
many | NA | TRBJ1-1 | TRBV18 | CASSRTGEITEAFF | TGTGCCAGCTCACGAACAGGAGAAATCACTGAAGCTTTCTTT
few | TRBD1 | TRBJ1-4 | TRBV20-1 | CSAQGTAATNEKLFF | TGCAGTGCTCAAGGGACAGCTGCAACTAATGAAAAACTGTTTTTT
NA | NA | TRBJ1-5 | TRBV7-8 | CASSLASGGNQPQHF | TGTGCCAGCAGCTTAGCTTCAGGGGGCAATCAGCCCCAGCATTTT
many | TRBD1 | TRBJ2-1 | TRBV3-1 | CASSHAGGHNEQFF | TGTGCCAGCAGCCACGCAGGGGGACACAATGAGCAGTTCTTC
few | NA | TRBJ1-2 | TRBV29-1 | CSVGGVSVNYGYTF | TGCAGCGTGGGGGGGGTTTCCGTTAACTATGGCTACACCTTC
few | NA | TRBJ1-6 | TRBV6-1 | CASSGDLGWNNSPLHF | TGTGCCAGCAGCGGGGACCTTGGATGGAATAATTCACCCCTCCACTTT
NA | TRBD2 | TRBJ2-1 | TRBV7-2 | CASSWSGGATYNEQFF | TGTGCCAGCAGCTGGAGCGGGGGGGCCACCTACAATGAGCAGTTCTTC
NA | NA | TRBJ1-6 | TRBV2 | CASSGGRASPLHF | TGTGCCAGCAGTGGAGGACGGGCATCACCCCTCCACTTT
many | NA | TRBJ1-3 | TRBV7-2 | CASSQIQGNTIYF | TGTGCCAGCAGCCAAATTCAGGGGAACACCATATATTTT
many | NA | TRBJ1-4 | TRBV19 | CASSMDRQNEKLFF | TGTGCCAGTAGTATGGACAGACAGAATGAAAAACTGTTTTTT
NA | TRBD1 | TRBJ2-7 | TRBV4-3 | CASSQDRNRGLWEQYF | TGCGCCAGCAGCCAAGATAGGAACAGGGGGCTTTGGGAGCAGTACTTC
many | NA | TRBJ1-6 | TRBV6-6 | CASSYGGSSYNSPLHF | TGTGCCAGCAGTTACGGCGGGAGCTCCTATAATTCACCCCTCCACTTT
many | NA | TRBJ2-3 | TRBV3-1 | CASSLPAGDTQYF | TGTGCCAGCAGCCTCCCGGCCGGAGATACGCAGTATTTT
few | TRBD2 | TRBJ2-7 | TRBV20-1 | CSAVLLAGSSYEQYF | TGCAGTGCCGTCCTACTAGCGGGATCATCCTACGAGCAGTACTTC
many | NA | TRBJ1-1 | TRBV30 | CAWTWDIMANGDEAFF | TGTGCCTGGACGTGGGACATCATGGCGAACGGGGATGAAGCTTTCTTT
many | NA | TRBJ1-2 | TRBV7-2 | CASSPGGGTGYTF | TGTGCCAGCAGCCCGGGGGGGGGAACAGGCTACACCTTC
once | NA | TRBJ2-5 | TRBV7-8 | CASSLALEETQYF | TGTGCCAGCAGCTTAGCGCTCGAAGAGACCCAGTACTTC
NA | TRBD1 | TRBJ2-5 | TRBV24-1 | CATSDTRQGGGETQYF | TGTGCCACCAGTGATACACGACAGGGTGGTGGAGAGACCCAGTACTTC
many | NA | TRBJ2-7 | TRBV7-9 | CASSLGQGGGNDEQYF | TGTGCCAGCAGCTTAGGGCAAGGAGGGGGCAACGACGAGCAGTACTTC
many | TRBD1 | TRBJ1-5 | TRBV2 | CASSGTGVQPQHF | TGTGCCAGCAGTGGGACAGGGGTACAGCCCCAGCATTTT